This is a list of T cell receptor beta chains from one sample in a study of blood T cell repertoires in COVID-19. TCRdb's table, derived via immunoSEQ multiplex PCR, lists solely in-frame clones and lacks some. The sample carries roughly 190,000 clones, about 86% recorded once. What was sequenced was peripheral blood. These receptors all stem from a man in his forties or fifties with active or convalescent COVID-19. Each CDR3 is given with its conserved first and last residue. Each record gives: D gene, J gene, clone size, V gene, CDR3 DNA, CDR3 protein. A D gene is named only where the DNA matches it firmly. Size is omitted from some rows. Given values are once, few, many or a class for expanded clones.

>-|TRBJ2-3|-|TRBV24-1
TGTGCCACCAGTGGCCAAACTACCGGCGGCACAGATACGCAGTATTTT
CATSGQTTGGTDTQYF
>-|TRBJ1-4|-|TRBV11-2
TGTGCCAGCAGCCGCATTGAGATAGGGGCGGCTAATGAAAAACTGTTTTTT
CASSRIEIGAANEKLFF
>TRBD2|TRBJ2-5|-|TRBV15
TGTGCCACCAGCAGAGATAGAGCGGGGATGGGGGAGACCCAGTACTTC
CATSRDRAGMGETQYF
>-|TRBJ2-7|-|TRBV6-4
TGTGCCAGCAGATGGATGAGGAGCTCCTACGAGCAGTACTTC
CASRWMRSSYEQYF
>-|TRBJ2-3|-|TRBV9
TGTGCCAGCAGCCCCTGGACGGGGGACACAGATACGCAGTATTTT
CASSPWTGDTDTQYF
>TRBD2|TRBJ2-3|once|TRBV5-1
TGCGCCAGCAGCTGGGGGACTAGCGGGACCCCAGATACGCAGTATTTT
CASSWGTSGTPDTQYF
>-|TRBJ2-7|-|TRBV28
TGTGCCAGCAGTTTATTTACGGGTGTGGCGGGAGAGCAGTACTTC
CASSLFTGVAGEQYF
>TRBD1|TRBJ2-7|-|TRBV30
TGTGCCTGGAGCACCGGGACAGGGGCTTACGAGCAGTACTTC
CAWSTGTGAYEQYF
>TRBD2|TRBJ2-7|once|TRBV10-3
TGTGCCATCAGGCGGGGAGGGGACTCCTACGAGCAGTACTTC
CAIRRGGDSYEQYF
>-|TRBJ1-3|-|TRBV15
TGTGCCACCAGCCTATTACTCGAGAGCTCTGGAAACACCATATATTTT
CATSLLLESSGNTIYF
>-|TRBJ1-2|-|TRBV5-1
TGCGCCAGCAGCTTGAACGGGGGAAACTATGGCTACACCTTC
CASSLNGGNYGYTF
>TRBD1|TRBJ1-1|few|TRBV6-6
TGTGCCAGCAGAAACAGGGGAAACACTGAAGCTTTCTTT
CASRNRGNTEAFF
>TRBD2|TRBJ2-1|-|TRBV24-1
TGTGCCACCAGTGATTTAGGGCGTAGCGGGAAGAGTCCGGGCAATGAGCAGTTCTTC
CATSDLGRSGKSPGNEQFF
>-|TRBJ2-7|-|TRBV7-6
TGTGCCAGCAGCTTATCAAGGACTGGGGAGCAGTACTTC
CASSLSRTGEQYF
>TRBD1|TRBJ1-5|once|TRBV6-2/TRBV6-3
TGTGCCAGCAGTTACGGTGTTGGGGGACAGAATCAGCCCCAGCATTTT
CASSYGVGGQNQPQHF
>-|TRBJ2-7|-|TRBV2
TGTGCCAGCAGTGATTCTTCACTTCAGGGGTACTTC
CASSDSSLQGYF
>-|TRBJ1-3|-|TRBV11-2
TGTGCCAGCAGCTTAGAGGGCGTCCCTGGAAACACCATATATTTT
CASSLEGVPGNTIYF
>TRBD1|TRBJ1-6|-|TRBV25-1
TGTGCCAGCAGTGATCCAATACAGGGGGGGAATTCACCCCTCCACTTT
CASSDPIQGGNSPLHF
>TRBD1|TRBJ1-5|-|TRBV2
TGTGCCAGCAGGACCCAGGGGGCACGGGGTCAGCCCCAGCATTTT
CASRTQGARGQPQHF
>-|TRBJ1-3|few|TRBV6-1
TGTGCCAGCAGTGAAGGGGGAGCAGGTCGAAACACCATATATTTT
CASSEGGAGRNTIYF
>TRBD1|TRBJ1-1|once|TRBV6-2/TRBV6-3
TGTGCCAGCAGTTACTCGGACAGGGGGACTGAAGCTTTCTTT
CASSYSDRGTEAFF
>TRBD1|TRBJ1-2|many|TRBV7-9
TGTGCCAGCAGCCAGGACAGGGGCTATGGCTACACCTTC
CASSQDRGYGYTF
>TRBD1|TRBJ2-7|-|TRBV29-1
TGCAGCGTAGGGGACAGTTCCTACGAGCAGTACTTC
CSVGDSSYEQYF
>TRBD2|TRBJ2-1|once|TRBV5-8
TGTGCCAGCAGCTTGGGACTAGCGGGCTACAATGAGCAGTTCTTC
CASSLGLAGYNEQFF
>-|TRBJ2-7|-|TRBV7-2
TGTGCCAGCAGCCCAGGGACACCCTCCTACGAGCAGTACTTC
CASSPGTPSYEQYF
>TRBD1|TRBJ1-1|-|TRBV11-2
TGTGCCAGCAGCTTACTACAGGGGGCCAGCGCTGAAGCTTTCTTT
CASSLLQGASAEAFF
>-|TRBJ1-4|-|TRBV5-8
TGTGCCAGCAGCTTGGAAGCTCCTTATAATGAAAAACTGTTTTTT
CASSLEAPYNEKLFF
>TRBD1|TRBJ2-7|-|TRBV30
TGTGCCTGGAGTCCCGGGACAGCTTACGAGCAGTACTTC
CAWSPGTAYEQYF
>TRBD1|TRBJ1-2|-|TRBV2
TGTGCCAGCAGCGGGGACAGCCTCTATGGCTACACCTTC
CASSGDSLYGYTF
>-|TRBJ1-3|once|TRBV13
TGTGCCAGCAGCTTAAGCCGCCACTCTGGAAACACCATATATTTT
CASSLSRHSGNTIYF
>-|TRBJ1-5|-|TRBV29-1
TGCAGCGTCGCGGACTCGAGGGATCAGCCCCAGCATTTT
CSVADSRDQPQHF
>TRBD1|TRBJ1-3|-|TRBV3-1/TRBV3-2
TGTGCCAGCAGCCGACAGGGGAACACCATATATTTT
CASSRQGNTIYF
>-|TRBJ2-7|-|TRBV11-2
TGTGCCAGCAGCTCTCTGGGCGGGCTATACTACGAGCAGTACTTC
CASSSLGGLYYEQYF
>-|TRBJ1-4|-|TRBV5-4
TGTGCCAGCAGCTTGGGCCCAGGGACTATGGACCTTAATGAAAAACTGTTTTTT
CASSLGPGTMDLNEKLFF
>-|TRBJ1-5|-|TRBV6-5
TGTGCCAGCAGCGGACAGATGGGCAATCAGCCCCAGCATTTT
CASSGQMGNQPQHF
>TRBD2|TRBJ2-3|once|TRBV30
TGTGCCTGGAGTGACGGGACTAGCGTAAGTTACACAGATACGCAGTATTTT
CAWSDGTSVSYTDTQYF
>TRBD2|TRBJ2-3|-|TRBV28
TGTGCCAGCAGTCCCGGACTAGCGGGAGGGGGTACGCAGTATTTT
CASSPGLAGGGTQYF
>-|TRBJ1-5|few|TRBV2
TGTGCCAGCAGGGGTGGTTCTCGGGGCAATCAGCCCCAGCATTTT
CASRGGSRGNQPQHF
>TRBD2|TRBJ2-3|-|TRBV4-3
TGCGCCAGCAGCCAAGAGGGGGGCCTAGCGGGGGGTCACACAGATACGCAGTATTTT
CASSQEGGLAGGHTDTQYF
>-|TRBJ1-4|few|TRBV20-1
TGCAGTGCCTCTGGCGAAAAACTGTTTTTT
CSASGEKLFF
>-|TRBJ1-6|-|TRBV6-1
TGTGCCAGCAGTGATAGGACACCTTATAATTCACCCCTCCACTTT
CASSDRTPYNSPLHF
>-|TRBJ2-7|few|TRBV10-1
TGCGCCAGCAGTGAGTCAATCTCCCGCGAGCAGTACTTC
CASSESISREQYF
>-|TRBJ1-1|once|TRBV25-1
TGTGCCACCAGCCTGGCTAACACTGAAGCTTTCTTT
CATSLANTEAFF
>TRBD1|TRBJ2-7|-|TRBV5-1
TGCGCCAGCAGCTTGGCAAGTGACAGGGCCTACGAGCAGTACTTC
CASSLASDRAYEQYF
>-|TRBJ2-5|few|TRBV9
TGTGCCAGCAGCGTGGGGAACAGGGATAGCGAGACCCAGTACTTC
CASSVGNRDSETQYF
>TRBD1|TRBJ1-2|-|TRBV7-9
TGTGCCAGCAGCCTCAGGGACAGGGCTGGCTACACCTTC
CASSLRDRAGYTF
>TRBD1|TRBJ1-2|-|TRBV7-3
TGTGCCAGCAGCTTAACGGGGACAGGGAGAAGTGGCTACACCTTC
CASSLTGTGRSGYTF
>-|TRBJ1-2|-|TRBV21-1
TGTGCCAGCAGTAGGACAGGGAGTGGCTATGGCTACACCTTC
CASSRTGSGYGYTF
>-|TRBJ1-2|-|TRBV28
TGTGCCAGCAGTTCCGGGAGTCGCTATGGCTACACCTTC
CASSSGSRYGYTF
>-|TRBJ1-5|-|TRBV27
TGTGCCAGCAGTTTAATGGGAGGAAATCAGCCCCAGCATTTT
CASSLMGGNQPQHF
>-|TRBJ2-7|-|TRBV15
TGTGCCACCAGCAGAGATAAGGCAGCGTACGAGCAGTACTTC
CATSRDKAAYEQYF
>-|TRBJ2-2|-|TRBV3-1/TRBV3-2
TGTGCCAGCAGCCAATCTAACACCGGGGAGCTGTTTTTT
CASSQSNTGELFF
>TRBD1|TRBJ1-1|-|TRBV19
TGTGCCAGTGGGACAGGGGGATCGACTGAAGCTTTCTTT
CASGTGGSTEAFF